The TCR beta chain under discussion was sequenced for a study of OX40 agonist ivuxolimab in advanced cancers. On the study more broadly: Ivuxolimab was delivered to patients intravenously every 2 weeks at doses spanning 0.01 to 10 mg/kg. Of mixed ages from 23 to 79 and averaging roughly 64 years, the group was 65% to 85% male. Study-wide findings and caveats: Antigens targeted by the expanded peripheral T cells were not determined.

Autoimmune disease history or systemic immunosuppression meant exclusion. Some clones are missing from TCRdb's copy, which holds only in-frame ones; the method was immunoSEQ multiplex PCR. The data hold under 100,000 clones, with 92% observed a single time. As to this clone: The target antigen is unknown.

This clonotype was sampled from an adult with an advanced solid tumor such as melanoma, head and neck, liver or kidney cancer. Here the sequenced sample was CD4+ or CD8+ T cells sorted from blood, taken in a trial of the OX40 agonist ivuxolimab.

The CDR3 DNA follows: TGTGCCAGCAGTCCGGACAGCCCGAACACCGGGGAGCTGTTTTTT. As protein: CASSPDSPNTGELFF. J is TRBJ2-2 and V is TRBV5-8; D is possibly TRBD1 (6 bases). V shed 5 bases and J shed 0 bases, with 11 bases lying between them. CDR1 is SGHTS and CDR2 is YDEGEE in the germline V gene. The CDR3 length is 15 residues.